The 19 T cell receptor beta chains below come from one sample, sequenced in a study of T cell clonotyping in hematopoietic cell transplantation. Described time point: recipient sample about 28 days before transplant, after cytoreduction. Sequencing was performed with immunoSEQ multiplex PCR; in TCRdb, only in-frame clones are kept and a portion is missing. Among about 45,000 clones listed, roughly 80% were seen once. The material was peripheral blood mononuclear cells, obtained before stem cell transplant. These receptors came from a man aged 55 to 70 with myelodysplastic syndrome. Some clones in this sample may be carry-over from other donors' samples.

The chain carries TRBV30 and TRBJ2-3; 8 bases map to TRBD2. This CDR3 comprises 16 residues. The V gene's germline CDR1 is GTSNPN and CDR2 SVGIG (reference sequence). The ends lost 2 bases at V and 2 bases at J; junction bases unmatched: 9. CDR3 region: CAWSPRGGAHTDTQYF. CDR3 bases: TGTGCCTGGAGTCCCCGGGGGGGGGCCCACACAGATACGCAGTATTTT.

The gene calls are TRBV28 and TRBJ2-7; D is unresolved. Trimming removed 8 bases at V and 6 bases at J, with 17 bases between. This CDR3 region has 13 residues. Germline V gene lookup returns CDR1 MDHEN and CDR2 SYDVKM. The DNA for the CDR3 is TGTGCCAGCCGCTCCCCGCAGCTTAGCGAGCAGTACTTC. Amino acid sequence: CASRSPQLSEQYF.

This clone was picked up one time. The chain links TRBV28 to TRBJ1-2, with 7 bases that match TRBD1. Germline CDR1 and CDR2: MDHEN and SYDVKM. The CDR3 consists of 16 residues. V lost 5 bases, J lost 4 bases, and 13 bases stayed unmatched. The CDR3 region is CASSGRDRFFGYGYTF. CDR3 DNA sequence: TGTGCCAGCAGTGGCCGGGACAGATTTTTTGGCTATGGCTACACCTTC.

This chain connects TRBV4-3 to TRBJ2-2; no clear D. The CDR3 runs 15 residues. The germline V gene encodes CDR1 LGHNA and CDR2 YSLEER. V dropped 2 bases and J dropped 2 bases, with 9 bases sitting between them. CDR3 DNA sequence: TGCGCCAGCAGCCAAAGGCCAGAAAACACCGGGGAGCTGTTTTTT. Amino acids: CASSQRPENTGELFF.

CDR3 amino acids: CASSYGLGVETQYF. CDR3 coding DNA: TGTGCCAGCAGTTACGGTCTGGGTGTAGAGACCCAGTACTTC. The V gene is TRBV6-6, the J gene TRBJ2-5; D gene ambiguous. Trimming pared 2 bases from V and 4 bases from J, leaving 11 bases between. This CDR3 comprises 14 residues. Germline V CDR1 and CDR2: MNHNY, SVGAGI (reference sequence).

The chain is built from TRBV19 and TRBJ2-1; 8 bases fit TRBD2. This CDR3 has 17 residues. CDR1 is LNHDA, CDR2 SQIVND, per germline (reference sequence). Trimming took 5 bases from V and 0 from J; bases not matched to a gene: 9. CDR3 DNA sequence: TGTGCCAGTAGTCACCAACTAGCGGCTAGCTCCTACAATGAGCAGTTCTTC. As protein: CASSHQLAASSYNEQFF.

The chain joins TRBV30 to TRBJ1-1; D call uncertain. The germline gives CDR1 GTSNPN, CDR2 SVGIG (reference sequence). V lost 4 bases and J lost 5, with 14 bases in between. This CDR3 spans 13 amino acids. The CDR3: CAWKVGAKTEAFF. Written as DNA, the CDR3 is TGTGCCTGGAAAGTGGGTGCGAAAACTGAAGCTTTCTTT. The full variable domain, with the rest looked up from reference TRBV30 and TRBJ1-1, is SQTIHQWPATLVQPVGSPLSLECTVEGTSNPNLYWYRQAAGRGLQLLFYSVGIGQISSEVPQNLSASRPQDRQFILSSKKLLLSDSGFYLCAWKVGAKTEAFFGQGTRLTVV.

V and J are TRBV4-3 and TRBJ1-2; D might be TRBD1 (6 bases). Germline loops: CDR1 LGHNA, CDR2 YSLEER. Trimming took 1 base from V and 7 from J, leaving 19 bases between them. The CDR3 has 16 amino acids. CDR3 in DNA: TGCGCCAGCAGCCAAGTCCCTACAGGGTCGGCTCGTGGCTACACCTTC. It yields the protein CASSQVPTGSARGYTF.

The chain has TRBV6-5 and TRBJ1-2; the D is unclear. This CDR3 has 13 residues. Germline V gene sequence: CDR1 MNHEY, CDR2 SVGAGI. V dropped 2 bases and J dropped 8 bases, with 12 bases sitting between them. Here the CDR3 reads CASSYADRLGYTF. In nucleotides, the CDR3 is TGTGCCAGCAGTTACGCTGACCGTCTCGGCTACACCTTC.

On this clone: The germline gene is not matched at one end of the junction; a read error may be the cause. The chain uses TRBV2 and TRBJ2-1, with D tentatively TRBD2 (5 bases). Germline V gene lookup returns CDR1 SNHLY and CDR2 FYNNEI. This CDR3 is 12 amino acids long. The CDR3 sequence is CASRKDSPRLIF. CDR3 DNA: TGTGCCAGCAGGAAGGACTCGCCCAGGTTAATCTTC.

The chain links TRBV2 to TRBJ1-2, with TRBD1 identical over 9 bases. V gave up 9 bases and J gave up 6 bases; unmatched junction bases: 8. Germline CDR1 is SNHLY and CDR2 is FYNNEI. The CDR3 is made up of 13 amino acids. The CDR3 loop is CASRDRDGNGYTF. The CDR3 region has the DNA TGTGCCAGTCGGGACAGGGATGGGAATGGCTACACCTTC.

The rearrangement links TRBV28 to TRBJ1-1; possible D gene TRBD1, 5 bases. The V end was cut by 5 bases, the J end by 1 base, with 20 bases between. The CDR3 totals 17 residues. Germline values: CDR1 MDHEN, CDR2 SYDVKM. The CDR3 loop is CASSPNRGRRENTEAFF. The CDR3 bases are TGTGCCAGCAGTCCCAACCGGGGGAGGCGTGAGAACACTGAAGCTTTCTTT. Supplemented by reference TRBV28 and TRBJ1-1, the full variable domain reads DVKVTQSSRYLVKRTGEKVFLECVQDMDHENMFWYRQDPGLGLRLIYFSYDVKMKEKGDIPEGYSVSREKKERFSLILESASTNQTSMYLCASSPNRGRRENTEAFFGQGTRLTVV.

This chain connects TRBV19 to TRBJ1-1; D unresolved. Looked up from germline, CDR1 is LNHDA and CDR2 is SQIVND (reference sequence). The germline V and J ends were trimmed by 3 bases and 1 base, with 12 bases remaining between them. The CDR3 contains 15 residues. The CDR3 nucleotides read TGTGCCAGTAGTATGGGCCGGGTGGCGAACACTGAAGCTTTCTTT. Protein product: CASSMGRVANTEAFF. Combining the CDR3 with reference TRBV19 and TRBJ1-1 gives the whole variable domain DGGITQSPKYLFRKEGQNVTLSCEQNLNHDAMYWYRQDPGQGLRLIYYSQIVNDFQKGDIAEGYSVSREKKESFPLTVTSAQKNPTAFYLCASSMGRVANTEAFFGQGTRLTVV.

The chain recombines TRBV5-8 with TRBJ1-4, with 10 bases lining up with TRBD1. V gave up 0 bases and J gave up 7 bases; unmatched junction bases: 6. CDR3 size: 16 residues. The germline V gene encodes CDR1 SGHTS and CDR2 YDEGEE. CDR3 in DNA: TGTGCCAGCAGCTTGGACAGGACAGGGGGACGTGAAAAACTGTTTTTT. Its translation is CASSLDRTGGREKLFF. Complete variable domain (other parts from reference TRBV5-8 and TRBJ1-4): EAGVTQSPTHLIKTRGQQATLRCSPISGHTSVYWYQQALGLGLQFLLWYDEGEERNRGNFPPRFSGRQFPNYSSELNVNALELEDSALYLCASSLDRTGGREKLFFGSGTQLSVL.

The chain links TRBV19 to TRBJ1-4; no firm D call. V was trimmed by 4 bases and J by 4 bases, leaving 10 bases between them. Germline CDR1 reads LNHDA; CDR2 reads SQIVND (reference sequence). The CDR3 loop spans 14 amino acids. The DNA for the CDR3 is TGTGCCAGTAGTAGACGACGGGATAATGAAAAACTGTTTTTT. Translation: CASSRRRDNEKLFF. The full variable domain, rest sourced from reference TRBV19 and TRBJ1-4, is DGGITQSPKYLFRKEGQNVTLSCEQNLNHDAMYWYRQDPGQGLRLIYYSQIVNDFQKGDIAEGYSVSREKKESFPLTVTSAQKNPTAFYLCASSRRRDNEKLFFGSGTQLSVL.

By sample fraction, this clone is medium-sized (0.01 to 0.1%). The chain recombines TRBV6-5 with TRBJ2-2; D perhaps matches TRBD1 (5 bases). The V gene's germline CDR1 is MNHEY and CDR2 SVGAGI. V lost 2 bases and J 1 base, leaving 8 bases between the germline ends. The CDR3 length is 15 residues. The CDR3 DNA reads TGTGCCAGCAGTTACACCCAGGGGAACACCGGGGAGCTGTTTTTT. Its translation is CASSYTQGNTGELFF.

V is TRBV19 and J is TRBJ1-6; 8 nucleotides line up with TRBD1. CDR1 is LNHDA and CDR2 is SQIVND in the germline V gene (reference sequence). V dropped 3 bases and J dropped 8; count of bases not matched to a gene: 9. The CDR3 consists of 16 residues. The CDR3 DNA is TGTGCCAGTAGTATCGCCCCAGGGGGCCGGGATTCACCCCTCCACTTT. Translating it yields CASSIAPGGRDSPLHF.

Only a few counts were recorded for this clone. This sequence joins TRBV6-1 and TRBJ1-3; the match to TRBD1 covers 9 bases. CDR3 length: 15 amino acids. Germline V CDR1 and CDR2: MNHNS, SASEGT. V gave up 6 bases and J gave up 1 base; unmatched junction bases: 4. The CDR3 spells CASRNRGRSGNTIYF. In DNA, the CDR3 is TGTGCCAGCAGAAACAGGGGGCGTTCTGGAAACACCATATATTTT.

This clone came up a few times. The rearrangement links TRBV10-1 to TRBJ2-7; 14 nucleotides line up with TRBD2. CDR3 length equals 18 residues. J was trimmed by 0 bases and V by 6 bases; bases with no gene match: 10. Germline assignment: CDR1 WNHNN and CDR2 SYGVQD (reference sequence). The chain's CDR3 is CASSPGLAGEPSSYEQYF. CDR3 sequence (DNA): TGCGCCAGCAGCCCGGGACTAGCGGGGGAGCCGTCCTCCTACGAGCAGTACTTC.